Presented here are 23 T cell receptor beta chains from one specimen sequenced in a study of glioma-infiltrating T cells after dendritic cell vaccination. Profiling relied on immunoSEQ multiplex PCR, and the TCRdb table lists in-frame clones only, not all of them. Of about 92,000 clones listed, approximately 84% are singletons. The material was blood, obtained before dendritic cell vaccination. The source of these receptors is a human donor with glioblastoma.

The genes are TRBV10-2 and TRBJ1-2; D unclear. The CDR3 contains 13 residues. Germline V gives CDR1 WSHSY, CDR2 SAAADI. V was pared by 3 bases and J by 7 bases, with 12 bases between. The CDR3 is CASSDRGFGGYTF. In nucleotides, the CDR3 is TGCGCCAGCAGTGATCGGGGTTTCGGTGGCTACACCTTC.

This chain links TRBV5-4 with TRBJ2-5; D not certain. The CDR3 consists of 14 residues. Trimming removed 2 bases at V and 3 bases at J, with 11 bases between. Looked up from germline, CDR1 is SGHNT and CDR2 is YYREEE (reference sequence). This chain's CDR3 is CASSLSPMEETQYF. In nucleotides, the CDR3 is TGTGCCAGCAGCTTATCACCTATGGAAGAGACCCAGTACTTC.

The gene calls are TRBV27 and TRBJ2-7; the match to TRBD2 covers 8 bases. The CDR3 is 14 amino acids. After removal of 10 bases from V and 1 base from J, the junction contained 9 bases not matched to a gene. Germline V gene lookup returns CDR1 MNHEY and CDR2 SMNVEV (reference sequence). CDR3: CATRSGRVSYEQYF. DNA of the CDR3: TGTGCCACCAGGAGCGGGAGAGTATCCTACGAGCAGTACTTC.

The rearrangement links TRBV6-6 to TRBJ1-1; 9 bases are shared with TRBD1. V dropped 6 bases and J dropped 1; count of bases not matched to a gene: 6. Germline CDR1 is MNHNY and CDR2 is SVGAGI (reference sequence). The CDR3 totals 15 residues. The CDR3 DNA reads TGTGCCAGCAGGCCGACAGGGGGAACGAACACTGAAGCTTTCTTT. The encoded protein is CASRPTGGTNTEAFF.

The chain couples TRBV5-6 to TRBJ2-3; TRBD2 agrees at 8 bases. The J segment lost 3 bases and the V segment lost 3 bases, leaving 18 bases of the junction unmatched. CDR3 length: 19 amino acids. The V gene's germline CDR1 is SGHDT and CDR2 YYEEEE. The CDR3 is CASSSGTDEERGKTDTQYF. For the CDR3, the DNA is TGTGCCAGCAGCTCCGGGACGGACGAGGAGCGGGGGAAGACAGATACGCAGTATTTT. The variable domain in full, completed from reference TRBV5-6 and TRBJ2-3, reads DAGVTQSPTHLIKTRGQQVTLRCSPKSGHDTVSWYQQALGQGPQFIFQYYEEEERQRGNFPDRFSGHQFPNYSSELNVNALLLGDSALYLCASSSGTDEERGKTDTQYFGPGTRLTVL.

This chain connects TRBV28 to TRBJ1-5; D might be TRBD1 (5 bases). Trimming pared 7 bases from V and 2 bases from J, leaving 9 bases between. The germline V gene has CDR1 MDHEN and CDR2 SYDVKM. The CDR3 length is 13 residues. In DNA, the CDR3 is TGTGCCAGCATCGACAGTGGCAATCAGCCCCAGCATTTT. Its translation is CASIDSGNQPQHF.

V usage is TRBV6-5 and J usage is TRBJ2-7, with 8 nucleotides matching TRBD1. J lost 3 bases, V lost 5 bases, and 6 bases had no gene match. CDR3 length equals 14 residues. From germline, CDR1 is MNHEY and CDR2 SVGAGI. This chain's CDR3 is CASSPRTGNYEQYF. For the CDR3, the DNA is TGTGCCAGCAGTCCGAGGACAGGGAACTACGAGCAGTACTTC.

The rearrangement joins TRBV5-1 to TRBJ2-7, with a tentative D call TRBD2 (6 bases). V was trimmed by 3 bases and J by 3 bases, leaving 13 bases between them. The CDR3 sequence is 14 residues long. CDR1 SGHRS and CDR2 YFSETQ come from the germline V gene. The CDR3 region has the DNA TGCGCCAGCAGCTCAACGGGAGCTAACTACGAGCAGTACTTC. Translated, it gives CASSSTGANYEQYF.

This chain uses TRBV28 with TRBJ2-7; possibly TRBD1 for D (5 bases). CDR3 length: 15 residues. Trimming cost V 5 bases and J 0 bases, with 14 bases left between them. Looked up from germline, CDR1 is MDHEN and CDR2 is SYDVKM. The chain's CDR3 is CASSPPYRSSYEQYF. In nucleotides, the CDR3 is TGTGCCAGCAGTCCCCCCTACAGGAGCTCCTACGAGCAGTACTTC.

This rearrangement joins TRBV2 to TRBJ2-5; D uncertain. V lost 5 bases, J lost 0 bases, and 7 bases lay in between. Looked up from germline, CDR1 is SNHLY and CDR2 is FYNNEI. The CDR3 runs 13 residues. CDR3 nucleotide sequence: TGTGCCAGCAGTTCCCCGTACCAAGAGACCCAGTACTTC. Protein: CASSSPYQETQYF.

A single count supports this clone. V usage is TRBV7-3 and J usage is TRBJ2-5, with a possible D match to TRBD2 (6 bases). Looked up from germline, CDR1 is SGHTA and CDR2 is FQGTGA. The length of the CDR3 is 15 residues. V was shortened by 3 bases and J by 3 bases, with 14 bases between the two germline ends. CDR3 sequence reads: CASSLGPGVEETQYF. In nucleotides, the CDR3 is TGTGCCAGCAGCTTGGGGCCGGGGGTAGAAGAGACCCAGTACTTC.

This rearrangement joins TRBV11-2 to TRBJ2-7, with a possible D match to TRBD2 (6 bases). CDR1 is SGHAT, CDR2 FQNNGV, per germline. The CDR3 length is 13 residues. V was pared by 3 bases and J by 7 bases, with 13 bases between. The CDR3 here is CASSFAGPLEQYF. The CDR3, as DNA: TGTGCCAGCAGCTTCGCGGGACCCCTGGAGCAGTACTTC.

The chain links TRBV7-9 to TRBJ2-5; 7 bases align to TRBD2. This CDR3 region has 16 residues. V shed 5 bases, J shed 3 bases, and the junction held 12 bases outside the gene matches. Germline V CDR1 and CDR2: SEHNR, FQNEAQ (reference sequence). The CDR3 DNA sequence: TGTGCCAGCAGCCAATCCCAGACTAGCATAAAAGAGACCCAGTACTTC. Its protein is CASSQSQTSIKETQYF.

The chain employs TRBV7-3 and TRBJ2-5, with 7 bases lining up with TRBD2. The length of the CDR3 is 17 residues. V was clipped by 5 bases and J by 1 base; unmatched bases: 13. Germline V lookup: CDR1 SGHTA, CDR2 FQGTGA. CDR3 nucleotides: TGTGCCAGCAGCCCTCGGGCGGGAGTGGTGGGCCAAGAGACCCAGTACTTC. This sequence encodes CASSPRAGVVGQETQYF.

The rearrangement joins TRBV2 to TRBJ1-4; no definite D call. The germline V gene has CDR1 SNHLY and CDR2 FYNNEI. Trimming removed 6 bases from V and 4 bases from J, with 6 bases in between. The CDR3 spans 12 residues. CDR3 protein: CASRRGNEKLFF. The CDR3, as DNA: TGTGCCAGCAGACGAGGTAATGAAAAACTGTTTTTT.

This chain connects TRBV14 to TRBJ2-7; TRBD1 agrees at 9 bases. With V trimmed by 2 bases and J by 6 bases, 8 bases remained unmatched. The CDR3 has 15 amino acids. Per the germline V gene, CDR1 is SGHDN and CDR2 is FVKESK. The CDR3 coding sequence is TGTGCCAGCAGCCAAAGGACAGGGGAAAGAGTCGAGCAGTACTTC. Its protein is CASSQRTGERVEQYF.

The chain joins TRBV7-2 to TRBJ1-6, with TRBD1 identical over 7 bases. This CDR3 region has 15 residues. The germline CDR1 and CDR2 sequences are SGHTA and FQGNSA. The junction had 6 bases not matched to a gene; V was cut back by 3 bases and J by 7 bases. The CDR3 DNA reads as TGTGCCAGCAGCTTCGGGACAGTTTACAATTCACCCCTCCACTTT. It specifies CASSFGTVYNSPLHF.

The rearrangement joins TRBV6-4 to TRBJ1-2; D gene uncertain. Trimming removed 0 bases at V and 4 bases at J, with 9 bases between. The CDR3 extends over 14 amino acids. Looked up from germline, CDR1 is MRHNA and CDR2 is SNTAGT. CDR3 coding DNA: TGTGCCAGCAGTGACTCCGGTACTATCTATGGCTACACCTTC. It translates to CASSDSGTIYGYTF.

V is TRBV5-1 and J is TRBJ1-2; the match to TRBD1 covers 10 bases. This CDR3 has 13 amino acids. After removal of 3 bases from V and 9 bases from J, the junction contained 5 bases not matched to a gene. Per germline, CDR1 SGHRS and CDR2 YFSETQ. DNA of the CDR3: TGCGCCAGCAGCTCGGGACAGGGGTTTAGCTACACCTTC. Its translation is CASSSGQGFSYTF. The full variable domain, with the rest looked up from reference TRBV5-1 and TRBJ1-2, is KAGVTQTPRYLIKTRGQQVTLSCSPISGHRSVSWYQQTPGQGLQFLFEYFSETQRNKGNFPGRFSGRQFSNSRSEMNVSTLELGDSALYLCASSSGQGFSYTFGSGTRLTVV.

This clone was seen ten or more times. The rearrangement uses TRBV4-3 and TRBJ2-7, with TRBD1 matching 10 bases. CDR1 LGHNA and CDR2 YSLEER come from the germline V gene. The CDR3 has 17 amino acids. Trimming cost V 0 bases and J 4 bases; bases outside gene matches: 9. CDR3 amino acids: CASSQDQGGQGVYEQYF. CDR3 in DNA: TGCGCCAGCAGCCAAGATCAGGGTGGACAGGGGGTGTACGAGCAGTACTTC.

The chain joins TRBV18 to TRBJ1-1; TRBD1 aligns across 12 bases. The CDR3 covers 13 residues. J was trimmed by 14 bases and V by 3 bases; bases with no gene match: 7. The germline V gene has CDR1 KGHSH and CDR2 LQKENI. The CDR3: CASSPWDRGPLFF. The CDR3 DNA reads TGTGCCAGCTCACCCTGGGACAGGGGGCCTCTGTTCTTT.

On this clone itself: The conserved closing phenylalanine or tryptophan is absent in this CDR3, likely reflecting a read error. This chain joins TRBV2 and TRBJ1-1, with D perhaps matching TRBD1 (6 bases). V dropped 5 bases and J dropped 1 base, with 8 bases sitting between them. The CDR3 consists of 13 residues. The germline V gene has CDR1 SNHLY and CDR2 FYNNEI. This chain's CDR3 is CASSQGWNTEAFL. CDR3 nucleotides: TGTGCCAGCAGTCAGGGGTGGAACACTGAAGCTTTCCTT.

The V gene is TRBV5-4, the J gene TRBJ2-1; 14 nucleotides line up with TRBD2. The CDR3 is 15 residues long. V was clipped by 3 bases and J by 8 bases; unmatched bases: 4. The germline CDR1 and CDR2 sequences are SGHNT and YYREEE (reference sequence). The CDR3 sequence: CASSSTSGGVDEQFF. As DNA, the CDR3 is TGTGCCAGCAGCTCGACTAGCGGGGGGGTCGATGAGCAGTTCTTC.